This TCR beta chain came from a study of control samples from healthy donors and cancer patients. The CDR3 has 12 amino acids. Trimming took off 3 bases at V and 8 bases at J, with 10 bases between the two ends. Germline CDR1 reads SGHAT; CDR2 reads FQNNGV. Assay used: immunoSEQ multiplex PCR; TCRdb lists only in-frame clones, some missing. The table lists 100,000 to 150,000 clones, more than 85% of them singletons, with roughly 7.8% in the top ten. The rearrangement joins TRBV11-2 to TRBJ1-2, with a tentative D call TRBD1 (6 bases). The sequence came from a young man in good health. Input material: blood. CDR3 nucleotide sequence: TGTGCCAGCAGCTTTGGCAGGGGAGGCTACACCTTC. It specifies CASSFGRGGYTF.